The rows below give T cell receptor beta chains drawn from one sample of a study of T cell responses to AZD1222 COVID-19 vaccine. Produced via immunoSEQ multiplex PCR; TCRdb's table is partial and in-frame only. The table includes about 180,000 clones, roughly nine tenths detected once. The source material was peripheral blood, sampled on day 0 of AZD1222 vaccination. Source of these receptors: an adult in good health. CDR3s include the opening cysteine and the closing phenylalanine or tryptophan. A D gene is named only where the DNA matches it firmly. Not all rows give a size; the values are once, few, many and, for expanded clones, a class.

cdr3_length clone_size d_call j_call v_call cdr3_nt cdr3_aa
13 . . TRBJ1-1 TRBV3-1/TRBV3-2 TGTGCCAGCAGCCAAGAATTGAACACTGAAGCTTTCTTT CASSQELNTEAFF
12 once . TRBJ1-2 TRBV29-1 TGCAGCGTTGGTGACACTAACTATGGCTACACCTTC CSVGDTNYGYTF
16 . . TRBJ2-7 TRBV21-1 TGTGCCAGCAGCAAACTGCGGGATTTAGCGGACTACGAGCAGTACTTC CASSKLRDLADYEQYF
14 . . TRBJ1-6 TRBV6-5 TGTGCCAGCAGAGGCAGATTTTATAATTCACCCCTCCACTTT CASRGRFYNSPLHF
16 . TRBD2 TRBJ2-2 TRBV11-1 TGTGCCAGCAGCCCGGGACTAGCGGGAGTGGGACGGTTGGTGTTTTTT CASSPGLAGVGRLVFF
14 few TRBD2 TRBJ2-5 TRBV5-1 TGCGCCAGCAGCCCCGGGGGGGTTTGGGAGACCCAGTACTTC CASSPGGVWETQYF
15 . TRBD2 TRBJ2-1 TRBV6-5 TGTGCCAGCACCGGGGGGAGGCTCGGTCACAATGAGCAGTTCTTC CASTGGRLGHNEQFF
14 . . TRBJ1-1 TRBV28 TGTGCCAGCAGTTTTGTCAACAGGGACACTGAAGCTTTCTTT CASSFVNRDTEAFF
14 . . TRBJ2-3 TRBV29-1 TGCAGCGTTGAGGGGGCGCCGGGCACAGATACGCAGTATTTT CSVEGAPGTDTQYF
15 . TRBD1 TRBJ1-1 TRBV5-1 TGCGCCAGCAGCGGGGACAGGGGCCCAATATCTCTAGCTTTCTTT CASSGDRGPISLAFF
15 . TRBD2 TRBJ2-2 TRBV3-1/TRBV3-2 TGTGCCAGCAGCCGAGCGGGAGAGCCCACCGGGGAGCTGTTTTTT CASSRAGEPTGELFF
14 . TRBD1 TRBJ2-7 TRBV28 TGTGCCAGCAGTTTAAGGGACAGGGAGTACGAGCAGTACTTC CASSLRDREYEQYF
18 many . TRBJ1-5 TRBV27 TGTGCCAGCAGTTTATCACCCCCCGGGGGGCTACGCAATCAGCCCCAGCATTTT CASSLSPPGGLRNQPQHF
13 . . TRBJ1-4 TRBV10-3 TGTGCCATCAAAGGAGTAGGGAACGAAAAACTGTTTTTT CAIKGVGNEKLFF
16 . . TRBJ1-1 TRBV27 TGTGCCAGCAGTTTCCGACAAGACACCCCGAACACTGAAGCTTTCTTT CASSFRQDTPNTEAFF
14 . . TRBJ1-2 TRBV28 TGTGCCAGCAGTTTACGGGGGGTTAACTATGGCTACACCTTC CASSLRGVNYGYTF
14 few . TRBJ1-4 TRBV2 TGTGCCAGCGGTATGGGCCGAGGCTATGAAAAACTGTTTTTT CASGMGRGYEKLFF
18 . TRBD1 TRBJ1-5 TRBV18 TGTGCCAGCTCACCAACAGGGGTGGGGATAGGAAGCAATCAGCCCCAGCATTTT CASSPTGVGIGSNQPQHF
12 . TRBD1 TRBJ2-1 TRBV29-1 TGCAGCGGGATGACAGGGGTAAATGAGCAGTTCTTC CSGMTGVNEQFF
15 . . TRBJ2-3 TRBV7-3 TGTGCCAGCAGCTTGTTAGCGAGTAGCACAGATACGCAGTATTTT CASSLLASSTDTQYF
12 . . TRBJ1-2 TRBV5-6 TGTGCCAGCAGCTCAGGGGATTTTGGCTACACCTTC CASSSGDFGYTF
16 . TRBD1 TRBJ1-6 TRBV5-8 TGTGCCAGCAGCTCACGTCCAGGGGGCGGTAATTCACCCCTCCACTTT CASSSRPGGGNSPLHF
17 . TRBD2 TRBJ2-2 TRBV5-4 TGTGCCAGCAGCAAGGAACCGACTAGCGGGAGGGACGGGGAGCTGTTTTTT CASSKEPTSGRDGELFF
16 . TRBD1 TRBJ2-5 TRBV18 TGTGCCAGCTCACCACCGCCAGGGGGCCTGAAAGAGACCCAGTACTTC CASSPPPGGLKETQYF
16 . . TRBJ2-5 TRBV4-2 TGTGCCAGCAGCCAAGTGGGGGTCGGGAGTGAAGAGACCCAGTACTTC CASSQVGVGSEETQYF
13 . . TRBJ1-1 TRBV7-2 TGTGCCAGCAGCCAACGTTTGGCGGCTGAAGCTTTCTTT CASSQRLAAEAFF
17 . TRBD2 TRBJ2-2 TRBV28 TGTGCCAGCAGTTTAATTGGACTAGCGGGGGAGACCGGGGAGCTGTTTTTT CASSLIGLAGETGELFF
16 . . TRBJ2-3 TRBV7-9 TGTGCCAGCAGCCCCGCATCCGGGTCGAGCACAGATACGCAGTATTTT CASSPASGSSTDTQYF
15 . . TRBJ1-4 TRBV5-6 TGTGCCAGCAGCTTGTGGGGGGCAACTAATGAAAAACTGTTTTTT CASSLWGATNEKLFF
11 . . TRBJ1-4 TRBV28 TGTGCCGCAAGGGGTAATGAAAAACTGTTTTTT CAARGNEKLFF
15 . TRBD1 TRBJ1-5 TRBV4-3 TGCGCCAGCAGCCAAGGGACAGGGGTAGGTCAGCCCCAGCATTTT CASSQGTGVGQPQHF
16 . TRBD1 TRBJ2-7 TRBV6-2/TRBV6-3 TGTGCCAGCAGCGATCTTCGGGACAGGGGGGTTTACGAGCAGTACTTC CASSDLRDRGVYEQYF
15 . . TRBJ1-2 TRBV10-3 TGTGCCATCAGTGAGTCGGAGGGCGCAGTAGATGGCTACACCTTC CAISESEGAVDGYTF
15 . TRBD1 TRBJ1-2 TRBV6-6 TGTGCCAGCAGTTATACAGGGGGCGCCGACTATGGCTACACCTTC CASSYTGGADYGYTF
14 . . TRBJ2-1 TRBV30 TGTGCCTCGGCCTCAGGACCAGGCTTAGCTGAGCAGTTCTTC CASASGPGLAEQFF
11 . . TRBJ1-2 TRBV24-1 TGTGCCACTCAGGGGTACTATGGCTACACCTTC CATQGYYGYTF
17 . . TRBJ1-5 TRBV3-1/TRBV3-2 TGTGCCAGCAGCCAAGATCCAGGCCCAGGAGGCAATCAGCCCCAGCATTTT CASSQDPGPGGNQPQHF
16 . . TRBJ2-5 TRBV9 TGTGCCAGCAGCGTAGGAGGAGTATGGGGCCAAGAGACCCAGTACTTC CASSVGGVWGQETQYF
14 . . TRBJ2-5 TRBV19 TGTGCCAGTAGTATTAATCCAGGATCGGAGACCCAGTACTTC CASSINPGSETQYF
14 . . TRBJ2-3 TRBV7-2 TGTGCCAGCAGCTTATTTGGTAGCACAGATACGCAGTATTTT CASSLFGSTDTQYF
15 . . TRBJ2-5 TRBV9 TGTGCCAGCAGCGTAGGTGGGGGTCGGGGAGAGACCCAGTACTTC CASSVGGGRGETQYF
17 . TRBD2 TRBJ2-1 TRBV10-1 TGCGCCAGCAGTGAGTCTAGCGGGGGGCCAGCCTACAATGAGCAGTTCTTC CASSESSGGPAYNEQFF
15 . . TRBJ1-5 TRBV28 TGTGCCAGCAGTTTCAAGGGGGGGCCGAGTCAGCCCCAGCATTTT CASSFKGGPSQPQHF
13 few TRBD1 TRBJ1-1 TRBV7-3 TGTGCCAGCAGCTCACAAGGGACAGGGGAAGCTTTCTTT CASSSQGTGEAFF
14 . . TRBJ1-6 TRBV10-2 TGCGCCAGCAGTGACAGGGGACGGAATTCACCCCTCCACTTT CASSDRGRNSPLHF
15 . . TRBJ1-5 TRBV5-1 TGCGCCAGCAGCCAGGCGGATCCGGGCAATCAGCCCCAGCATTTT CASSQADPGNQPQHF
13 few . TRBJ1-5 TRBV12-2 TGTGCAAGTTTTCGGGGTAGCAATCAGCCCCAGCATTTT CASFRGSNQPQHF
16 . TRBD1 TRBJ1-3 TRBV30 TGTGCCTGGAGTTCTGCCTTCGACAGGGCTGGAAACACCATATATTTT CAWSSAFDRAGNTIYF
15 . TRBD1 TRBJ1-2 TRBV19 TGTGCCAGTAGTAGCACAGGGGGAGGGCACTATGGCTACACCTTC CASSSTGGGHYGYTF
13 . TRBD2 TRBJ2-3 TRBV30 TGTGCCTGGAGTCTAGCGGGGCCAGATACGCAGTATTTT CAWSLAGPDTQYF
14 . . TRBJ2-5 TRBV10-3 TGTGCCATCAGTGAGAGGGAACAGCAAGAGACCCAGTACTTC CAISEREQQETQYF
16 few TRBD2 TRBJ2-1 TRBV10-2 TGCGCCAGCAGAGAAAGCGGGAGGGCCGGGCACACGCACAGGTTCTTC CASRESGRAGHTHRFF
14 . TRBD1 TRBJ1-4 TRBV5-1 TGCGCCAGCAGCTTTGGGACAGACTATGAAAAACTGTTTTTT CASSFGTDYEKLFF
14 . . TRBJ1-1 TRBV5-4 TGTGCCAGCAGCAGCCCGGGGTTAAGGACTGAAGCTTTCTTT CASSSPGLRTEAFF
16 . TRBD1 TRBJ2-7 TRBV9 TGTGCCAGCAGCGTAGGGGGGACAGGGTTTGGCTACGAGCAGTACTTC CASSVGGTGFGYEQYF
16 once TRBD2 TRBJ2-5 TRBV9 TGTGCCAGCAGCGTAGTGGGGACTAGCGGACTAGAGACCCAGTACTTC CASSVVGTSGLETQYF
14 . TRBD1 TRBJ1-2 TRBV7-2 TGTGCCAGCAGCACACAAACAGGGGACTATGGCTACACCTTC CASSTQTGDYGYTF
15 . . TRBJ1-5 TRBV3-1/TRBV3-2 TGTGCCAGCAGCCAAGATATCACTCCCAATCAGCCCCAGCATTTT CASSQDITPNQPQHF
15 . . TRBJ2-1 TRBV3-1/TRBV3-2 TGTGCCAGCAGCCAGGATGGTGTTGCCTACAATGAGCAGTTCTTC CASSQDGVAYNEQFF
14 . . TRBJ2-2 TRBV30 TGTGCCTGGAGTTTGGGCCCGAACACCGGGGAGCTGTTTTTT CAWSLGPNTGELFF